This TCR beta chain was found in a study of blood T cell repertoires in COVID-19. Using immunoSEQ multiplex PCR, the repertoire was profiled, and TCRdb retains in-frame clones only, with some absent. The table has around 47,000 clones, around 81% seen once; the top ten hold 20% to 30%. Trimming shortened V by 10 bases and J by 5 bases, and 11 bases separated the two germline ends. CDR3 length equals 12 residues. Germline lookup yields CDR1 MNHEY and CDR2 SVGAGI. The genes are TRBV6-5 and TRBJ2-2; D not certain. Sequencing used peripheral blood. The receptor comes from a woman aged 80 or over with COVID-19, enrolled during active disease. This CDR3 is CATHRGTGELFF. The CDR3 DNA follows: TGTGCCACCCACCGAGGTACCGGGGAGCTGTTTTTT.